Below, one TCR beta chain is given with its context. Method: immunoSEQ multiplex PCR; TCRdb's copy keeps in-frame clones and lacks some. The table includes about 11,000 clones, 65% to 75% detected once. The CDR3 runs 14 residues. The V end was cut by 8 bases, the J end by 0 bases, with 15 bases between. This sample was taken from a study of OX40 agonist ivuxolimab in advanced cancers. In the study overall: Three patients responded partially, comprising one with hepatocellular carcinoma and two with cutaneous melanoma.

The source is an adult with an advanced solid tumor such as melanoma, head and neck, liver or kidney cancer. Material: CD4+ or CD8+ T cells sorted from blood, obtained in a trial of the OX40 agonist ivuxolimab. The rearrangement links TRBV5-3 to TRBJ2-7, with D maybe TRBD1 (5 bases). TRBV5-3 is an ORF for which the function is uncertain. The CDR3 DNA reads TGTGCCAGCACCCCGGAAGGGGACTCCTACGAGCAGTACTTC. As protein: CASTPEGDSYEQYF.